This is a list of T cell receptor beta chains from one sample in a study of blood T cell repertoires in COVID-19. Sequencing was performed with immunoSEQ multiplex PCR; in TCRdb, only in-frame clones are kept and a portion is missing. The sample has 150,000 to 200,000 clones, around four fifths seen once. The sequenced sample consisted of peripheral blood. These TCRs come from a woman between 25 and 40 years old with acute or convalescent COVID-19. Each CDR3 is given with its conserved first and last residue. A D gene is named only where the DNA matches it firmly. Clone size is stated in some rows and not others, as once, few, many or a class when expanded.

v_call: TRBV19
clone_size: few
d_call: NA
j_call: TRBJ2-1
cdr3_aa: CASSRAVSYNEQFF
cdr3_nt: TGTGCCAGTAGCCGAGCGGTCTCCTACAATGAGCAGTTCTTC

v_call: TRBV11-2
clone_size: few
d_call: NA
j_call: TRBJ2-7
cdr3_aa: CASSSGAEQYF
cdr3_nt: TGTGCCAGCAGCTCAGGTGCCGAGCAGTACTTC

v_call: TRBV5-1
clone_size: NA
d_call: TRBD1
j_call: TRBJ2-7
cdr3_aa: CASSPQTGGYEQYF
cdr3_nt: TGCGCCAGCAGCCCCCAGACAGGGGGCTACGAGCAGTACTTC

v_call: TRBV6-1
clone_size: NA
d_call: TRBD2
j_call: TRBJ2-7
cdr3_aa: CASSETSGGAHEQYF
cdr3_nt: TGTGCCAGCAGTGAGACTAGCGGGGGGGCCCACGAGCAGTACTTC

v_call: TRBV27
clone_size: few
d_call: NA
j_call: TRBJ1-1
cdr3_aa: CASSFSSQGRLNTEAFF
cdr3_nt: TGTGCCAGCAGTTTTTCGTCGCAGGGGCGTTTGAACACTGAAGCTTTCTTT

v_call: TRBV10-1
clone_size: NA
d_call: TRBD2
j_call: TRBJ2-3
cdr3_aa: CASSDATSGSADTQYF
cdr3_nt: TGCGCCAGCAGTGATGCGACTAGCGGGAGTGCAGATACGCAGTATTTT

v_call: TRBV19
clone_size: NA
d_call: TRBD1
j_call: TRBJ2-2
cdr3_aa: CASTTETGRIGELFF
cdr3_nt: TGTGCCAGTACCACTGAGACAGGGCGGATCGGGGAGCTGTTTTTT

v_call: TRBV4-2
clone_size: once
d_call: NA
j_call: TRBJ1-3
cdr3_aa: CASSQDLGLGSGNTIYF
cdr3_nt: TGTGCCAGCAGCCAAGATTTAGGCCTCGGGTCAGGAAACACCATATATTTT

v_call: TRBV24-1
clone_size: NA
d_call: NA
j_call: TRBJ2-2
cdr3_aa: CATSDSQRIGEPGELFF
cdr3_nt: TGTGCCACCAGTGATTCCCAAAGGATAGGGGAACCCGGGGAGCTGTTTTTT

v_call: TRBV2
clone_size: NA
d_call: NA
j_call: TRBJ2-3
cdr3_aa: CASSDVSTDTQYF
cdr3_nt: TGTGCCAGCAGTGACGTAAGCACAGATACGCAGTATTTT

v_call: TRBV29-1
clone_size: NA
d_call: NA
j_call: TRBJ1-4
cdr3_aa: CSAKDVREKLFF
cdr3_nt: TGCAGCGCCAAGGATGTCAGGGAAAAACTGTTTTTT

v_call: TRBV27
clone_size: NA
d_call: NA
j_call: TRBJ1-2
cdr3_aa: CASSLVSRGGYTF
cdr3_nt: TGTGCCAGCAGTTTAGTGTCCAGGGGCGGCTACACCTTC

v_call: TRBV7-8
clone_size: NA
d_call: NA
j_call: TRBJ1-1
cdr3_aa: CASSSTLNTEAFF
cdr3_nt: TGTGCCAGCAGCTCCACACTGAACACTGAAGCTTTCTTT

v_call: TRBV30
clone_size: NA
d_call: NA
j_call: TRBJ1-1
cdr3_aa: CAWVWAGRLNTEAFF
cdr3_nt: TGTGCCTGGGTCTGGGCCGGCAGGTTGAACACTGAAGCTTTCTTT

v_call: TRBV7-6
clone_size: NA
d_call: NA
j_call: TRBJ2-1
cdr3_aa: CASSKDGFSSYNEQFF
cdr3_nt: TGTGCCAGCAGCAAAGACGGGTTTAGCTCCTACAATGAGCAGTTCTTC

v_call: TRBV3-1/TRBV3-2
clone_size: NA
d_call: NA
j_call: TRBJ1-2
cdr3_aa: CASNLQGLGYTF
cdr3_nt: TGTGCCAGCAATCTTCAGGGGCTCGGCTACACCTTC

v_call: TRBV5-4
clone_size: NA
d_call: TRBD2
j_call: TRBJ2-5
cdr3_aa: CASRTGLAGGLDYF
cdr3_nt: TGTGCCAGCAGGACGGGACTAGCGGGGGGGCTCGACTACTTC

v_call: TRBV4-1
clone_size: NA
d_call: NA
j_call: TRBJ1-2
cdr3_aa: CASSQDGADYGYTF
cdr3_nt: TGCGCCAGCAGCCAAGATGGGGCGGACTATGGCTACACCTTC

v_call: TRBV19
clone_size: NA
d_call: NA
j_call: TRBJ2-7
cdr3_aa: CASSKGQTYEQYF
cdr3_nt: TGTGCCAGTAGTAAAGGACAGACCTACGAGCAGTACTTC

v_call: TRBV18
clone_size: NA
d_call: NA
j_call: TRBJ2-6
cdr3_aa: CASSPAGRSGANVLTF
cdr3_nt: TGTGCCAGCTCACCGGCAGGGCGGTCTGGGGCCAACGTCCTGACTTTC

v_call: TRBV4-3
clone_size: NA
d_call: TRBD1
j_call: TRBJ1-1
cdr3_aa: CASSLLEGAQAFF
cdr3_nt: TGCGCCAGCAGCCTTTTAGAGGGGGCTCAAGCTTTCTTT

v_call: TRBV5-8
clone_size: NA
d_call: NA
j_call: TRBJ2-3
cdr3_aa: CASSLHRSMAGTQYF
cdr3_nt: TGTGCCAGCAGCTTGCATCGCTCAATGGCGGGTACGCAGTATTTT

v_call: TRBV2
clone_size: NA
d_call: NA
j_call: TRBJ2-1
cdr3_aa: CARRPSSYNEQFF
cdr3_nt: TGTGCCAGGCGGCCGAGCTCCTACAATGAGCAGTTCTTC

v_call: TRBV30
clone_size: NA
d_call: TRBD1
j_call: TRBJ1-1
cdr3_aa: CAAGQGMWAEAFF
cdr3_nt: TGTGCCGCGGGACAGGGGATGTGGGCTGAAGCTTTCTTT

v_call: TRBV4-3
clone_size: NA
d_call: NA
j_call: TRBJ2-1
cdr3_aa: CASSQGQGGDEQFF
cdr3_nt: TGCGCCAGCAGCCAAGGTCAGGGGGGAGATGAGCAGTTCTTC

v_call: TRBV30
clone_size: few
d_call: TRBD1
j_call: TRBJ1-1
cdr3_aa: CAHPGQGARSTEAFF
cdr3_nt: TGTGCCCATCCGGGACAGGGGGCCAGGAGCACTGAAGCTTTCTTT

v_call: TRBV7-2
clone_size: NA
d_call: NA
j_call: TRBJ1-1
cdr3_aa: CASSLYSGTEAFF
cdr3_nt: TGTGCCAGCAGCTTATACAGTGGCACTGAAGCTTTCTTT

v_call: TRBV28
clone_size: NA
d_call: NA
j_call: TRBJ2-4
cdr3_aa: CASSIGVRGRRSQYF
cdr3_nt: TGTGCCAGCAGTATTGGGGTGCGGGGGCGTAGGTCTCAGTACTTC

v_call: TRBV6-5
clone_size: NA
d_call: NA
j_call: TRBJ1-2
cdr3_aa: CASSYPIGDIYTF
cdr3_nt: TGTGCCAGCAGTTACCCCATAGGGGATATCTACACCTTC

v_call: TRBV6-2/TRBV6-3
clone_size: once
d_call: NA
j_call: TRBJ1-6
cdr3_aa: CASSYGRQDSPLHF
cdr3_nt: TGTGCCAGCAGTTACGGGAGACAGGACTCACCCCTCCACTTT

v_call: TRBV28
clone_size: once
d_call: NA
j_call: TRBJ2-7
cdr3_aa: CASSSLYEQYF
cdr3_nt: TGTGCCAGCAGTTCCCTCTACGAGCAGTACTTC

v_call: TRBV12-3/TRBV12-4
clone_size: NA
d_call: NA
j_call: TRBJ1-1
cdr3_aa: CASSLAGRTEAFF
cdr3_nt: TGTGCCAGCAGTTTAGCAGGGAGGACTGAAGCTTTCTTT

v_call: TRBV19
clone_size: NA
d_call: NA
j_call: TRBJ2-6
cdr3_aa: CASSLPTGGGSGANVLTF
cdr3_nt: TGTGCCAGTAGTTTACCCACAGGTGGCGGTTCTGGGGCCAACGTCCTGACTTTC

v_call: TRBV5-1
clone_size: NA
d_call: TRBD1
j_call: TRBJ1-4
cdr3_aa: CASSLERGRYEKLFF
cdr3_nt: TGCGCCAGCAGCTTGGAAAGGGGGCGGTATGAAAAACTGTTTTTT

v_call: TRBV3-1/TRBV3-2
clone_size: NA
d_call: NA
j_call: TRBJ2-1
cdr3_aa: CASSQVVAEEQFF
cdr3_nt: TGTGCCAGCAGCCAAGTAGTGGCGGAAGAGCAGTTCTTC

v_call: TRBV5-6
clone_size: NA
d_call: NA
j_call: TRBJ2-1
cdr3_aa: CASSSLWSGWTVRPSEQFF
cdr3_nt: TGTGCCAGCAGCTCTCTGTGGAGTGGGTGGACAGTTCGTCCGAGTGAGCAGTTCTTC

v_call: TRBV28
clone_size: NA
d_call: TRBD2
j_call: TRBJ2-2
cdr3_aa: CASGLGGARTGELFF
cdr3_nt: TGTGCCAGCGGCCTCGGGGGGGCGAGGACCGGGGAGCTGTTTTTT

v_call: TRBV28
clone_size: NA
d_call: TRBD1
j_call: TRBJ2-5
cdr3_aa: CASRTTKGAMGETQYF
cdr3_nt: TGTGCCAGCCGGACAACAAAGGGGGCGATGGGGGAGACCCAGTACTTC

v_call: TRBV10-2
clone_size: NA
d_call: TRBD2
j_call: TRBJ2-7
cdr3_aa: CASRPPSGYEQYF
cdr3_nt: TGCGCCAGCAGACCCCCTAGCGGTTACGAGCAGTACTTC

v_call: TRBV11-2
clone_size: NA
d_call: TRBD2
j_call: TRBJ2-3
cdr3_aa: CASSLGDYPTDTQYF
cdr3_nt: TGTGCCAGCAGCTTAGGGGACTACCCCACAGATACGCAGTATTTT

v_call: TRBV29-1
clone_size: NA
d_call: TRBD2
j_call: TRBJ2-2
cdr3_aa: CSGGTSVAPGELFF
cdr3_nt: TGCAGCGGTGGGACTAGCGTGGCGCCCGGGGAGCTGTTTTTT

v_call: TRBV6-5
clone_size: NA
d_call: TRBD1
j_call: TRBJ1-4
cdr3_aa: CASSYPGQGGEKLFF
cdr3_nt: TGTGCCAGCAGTTACCCCGGACAGGGGGGAGAAAAACTGTTTTTT

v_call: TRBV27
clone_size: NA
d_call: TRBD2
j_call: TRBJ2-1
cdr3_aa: CASSLLAGRRRFF
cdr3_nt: TGTGCCAGCAGTTTACTAGCGGGGCGCCGACGGTTCTTC

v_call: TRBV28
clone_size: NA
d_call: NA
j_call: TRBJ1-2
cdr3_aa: CASSLIGGRIGYGYTF
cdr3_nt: TGTGCCAGCAGTTTAATCGGGGGGCGAATTGGCTATGGCTACACCTTC

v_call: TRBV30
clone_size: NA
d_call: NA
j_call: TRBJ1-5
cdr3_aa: CAWSGGQGNQPQHF
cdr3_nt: TGTGCCTGGAGTGGCGGGCAGGGCAATCAGCCCCAGCATTTT